This passage covers 10 T cell receptor beta chains from one sample sequenced in a study of cytomegalovirus exposure and HLA in healthy donors. Researchers ran the PCR with 60 Vbeta and 13 Jbeta primers. Sequenced by immunoSEQ multiplex PCR; TCRdb stores in-frame clones only, minus some. This sample has more than 80,000 clones, with more than 65% found just once. The sequencing sample was made of PBMCs. Receptor source: a woman aged 45-65 years in good health and CMV-seropositive.

The gene calls are TRBV7-9 and TRBJ1-1; D call uncertain. The CDR3 runs to 13 residues. Deletions cut 2 bases from V and 5 bases from J, with 9 bases between. CDR1 SEHNR and CDR2 FQNEAQ come from the germline V gene (reference sequence). The CDR3 is CASSLSLGTEAFF. Here the CDR3 DNA reads TGTGCCAGCAGCTTATCCCTCGGGACTGAAGCTTTCTTT.

This clone was seen a single time. The J gene is TRBJ1-1, the V gene TRBV14, with 7 bases identical to TRBD1. This CDR3 comprises 17 residues. With 3 bases clipped from V and 0 bases from J, the junction kept 10 bases outside the gene matches. Germline lookup yields CDR1 SGHDN and CDR2 FVKESK. Here the CDR3 reads CASSQMGSGQMNTEAFF. Written as DNA, the CDR3 is TGTGCCAGCAGCCAGATGGGGTCGGGACAGATGAACACTGAAGCTTTCTTT.

The chain joins TRBV6-1 to TRBJ2-3, with TRBD1 as a possible D gene (5 bases). This CDR3 has 15 amino acids. Trimming cost V 6 bases and J 0 bases, with 13 bases left between them. Germline CDR1 is MNHNS and CDR2 is SASEGT. The CDR3 sequence: CASSDSPHSTDTQYF. The CDR3 bases are TGTGCCAGCAGCGACAGCCCTCACAGCACAGATACGCAGTATTTT.

The chain has TRBV5-5 and TRBJ2-5; 7 positions match TRBD1. V lost 3 bases, J lost 0 bases, and 8 bases stayed unmatched. This CDR3 spans 16 amino acids. Germline V gene data show CDR1 as SGHKS and CDR2 as YYEKEE (reference sequence). The CDR3 nucleotides read TGTGCCAGCAGCTCTACGACAGGGACCCACCAAGAGACCCAGTACTTC. Its translation is CASSSTTGTHQETQYF.

This chain uses TRBV5-5 with TRBJ1-1, with a weak D call TRBD1 (6 bases). V was trimmed by 4 bases and J by 0 bases, leaving 16 bases between them. The germline V gene has CDR1 SGHKS and CDR2 YYEKEE (reference sequence). This CDR3 contains 16 residues. The CDR3: CASSPRDNLMNTEAFF. In DNA form, the CDR3 reads TGTGCCAGCAGCCCCCGGGACAATCTCATGAACACTGAAGCTTTCTTT. The whole variable domain, remainder taken from reference TRBV5-5 and TRBJ1-1, is DAGVTQSPTHLIKTRGQQVTLRCSPISGHKSVSWYQQVLGQGPQFIFQYYEKEERGRGNFPDRFSARQFPNYSSELNVNALLLGDSALYLCASSPRDNLMNTEAFFGQGTRLTVV.

The CDR3, as DNA: TGTGCCAGCAGTCAGATCAGACAGGGTTCCCAAGAGACCCAGTACTTC. It yields the protein CASSQIRQGSQETQYF. This chain connects TRBV28 to TRBJ2-5, with TRBD1 matching over 7 bases. Germline V gene data show CDR1 as MDHEN and CDR2 as SYDVKM. V was pared by 5 bases and J by 1 base, with 10 bases of the junction left unmatched. There are 16 residues in the CDR3.

The chain has TRBV5-1 and TRBJ1-3; D uncertain. Trimming stripped 0 bases from V and 0 bases from J, with 7 bases between. CDR1 and CDR2 (germline): SGHRS, YFSETQ. CDR3 size: 15 residues. The CDR3, as DNA: TGCGCCAGCAGCTTGGCCGGGATCTCTGGAAACACCATATATTTT. Encoded protein: CASSLAGISGNTIYF.

The chain recombines TRBV27 with TRBJ1-4; a weak D match, TRBD1 (5 bases). The CDR3 is made up of 15 amino acids. With 3 bases removed from V and 5 bases from J, the gap between germline ends came to 13 bases. The germline gives CDR1 MNHEY, CDR2 SMNVEV (reference sequence). The CDR3 reads CASSLFGGINEKLFF. The DNA for the CDR3 is TGTGCCAGCAGTTTGTTTGGGGGGATAAATGAAAAACTGTTTTTT.

The V and J genes are TRBV27 and TRBJ1-1, with D uncertain. The CDR3 runs to 15 residues. Germline V gives CDR1 MNHEY, CDR2 SMNVEV (reference sequence). The V and J ends lost 1 base and 4 bases respectively, with 13 bases between them. CDR3 DNA: TGTGCCAGCAGTTTATTATGGGAGGGAGGCACTGAAGCTTTCTTT. It codes for CASSLLWEGGTEAFF.

CDR3 DNA sequence: TGTGCCAGCAGCTTGGGGGGGACTCCCCTCTACGAGCAGTACTTC. It encodes CASSLGGTPLYEQYF. The chain carries TRBV5-4 and TRBJ2-7; D perhaps matches TRBD2 (6 bases). There are 15 residues in the CDR3. Germline V gene sequence: CDR1 SGHNT, CDR2 YYREEE (reference sequence). With 0 bases removed from V and 3 bases from J, the gap between germline ends came to 13 bases.